This T cell receptor (beta chain) was retrieved from a study of blood T cells in healthy people across ages. Findings and caveats of the study: CMV infection status of these donors was not known. Per million T cells, TCR beta diversity dropped about linearly as age rose. Whereas aged donors had fewer naive CD4+ cells, long-lived donors had more of them and higher diversity.

Trimming took 4 bases from V and 8 from J, leaving 18 bases between them. The CDR3 runs 14 residues. CDR1 is SGHRS, CDR2 YFSETQ, per germline. A remark on this clonotype: The target antigen is unknown.

Sample-barcoded 5' priming and a J-beta primer mix drove a second PCR of about 6 to 12 cycles. Using its own MiXCR run on the 5' RACE reads, TCRdb lists one record per CDR3 protein. In the table there are 790,000 or so distinct CDR3 sequences, 56% of which are singletons. Material: blood. The TCR was taken from a man in his forties in good health. The gene calls are TRBV5-1 and TRBJ1-2; no reliable D call. The CDR3 region has the DNA TGCGCCAGCAGCGTGGAGACGCACTCCGGGGGCTACACCTTC. It yields the protein CASSVETHSGGYTF.